This T cell receptor (beta chain) derives from a study of T cells after yellow fever vaccination. In TCRdb, the 5' RACE reads were re-called with MiXCR into one record per CDR3 protein. The repertoire has 120,000 to 150,000 distinct CDR3 sequences, 7.7% of them found once; the top ten carry about 0.73%. This clonotype came up many times. Antigen: not known. In germline, CDR1 is SGHDT, CDR2 YYEEEE. V dropped 1 base and J dropped 0; count of bases not matched to a gene: 8. The CDR3 runs 19 residues. Overall study findings and caveats: When the response was secondary, it was weaker but reached its peak faster, day 5 versus 15.

Specimen: CD4+ T cells sorted from PBMCs, collected 5 days after the yellow fever booster vaccination. This clonotype was sampled from a young man who received the YFV17D yellow fever vaccine. V is TRBV5-6 and J is TRBJ2-6; 9 bases match TRBD1. CDR3 protein: CASSLYLGQGFSGANVLTF. The CDR3 DNA follows: TGTGCCAGCAGCTTGTATTTAGGACAGGGGTTCTCTGGGGCCAACGTCCTGACTTTC. Full variable domain (remainder filled in from reference TRBV5-6 and TRBJ2-6): DAGVTQSPTHLIKTRGQQVTLRCSPKSGHDTVSWYQQALGQGPQFIFQYYEEEERQRGNFPDRFSGHQFPNYSSELNVNALLLGDSALYLCASSLYLGQGFSGANVLTFGAGSRLTVL.